Included here is one T cell receptor (beta chain) sequence, with context. These data belong to a study of blood T cell repertoires in COVID-19. The method was immunoSEQ multiplex PCR; TCRdb's version includes in-frame clones alone and lacks a portion of them. This sample has 150,000 to 250,000 clones, with 75% to 90% found just once. Trimming shortened V by 2 bases and J by 0 bases, and 4 bases separated the two germline ends. The CDR3 is made up of 13 amino acids. The germline V gene has CDR1 LGHNA and CDR2 YNFKEQ. The chain combines TRBV4-2 with TRBJ1-1; no definite D call. This receptor was identified in a woman aged 30 to 39 who had recovered from COVID-19. The sequenced material came from PBMCs or T cells enriched from blood (not recorded which). CDR3 DNA: TGTGCCAGCAGCCAACCGGTGAACACTGAAGCTTTCTTT. It is translated as CASSQPVNTEAFF.